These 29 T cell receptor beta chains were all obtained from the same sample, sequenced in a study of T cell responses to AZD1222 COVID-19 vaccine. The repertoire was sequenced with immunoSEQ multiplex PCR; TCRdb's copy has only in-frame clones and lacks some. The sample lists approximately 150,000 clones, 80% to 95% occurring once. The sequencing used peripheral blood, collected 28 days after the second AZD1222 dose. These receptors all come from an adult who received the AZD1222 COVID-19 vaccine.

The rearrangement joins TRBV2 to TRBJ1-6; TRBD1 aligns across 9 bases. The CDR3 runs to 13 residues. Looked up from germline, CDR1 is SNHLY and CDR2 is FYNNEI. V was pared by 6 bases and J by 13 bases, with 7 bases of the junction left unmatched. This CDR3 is CASRGQGDWPLHF. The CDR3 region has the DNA TGTGCCAGCAGGGGACAGGGTGATTGGCCCCTCCACTTT. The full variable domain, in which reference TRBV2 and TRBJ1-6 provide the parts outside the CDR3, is EPEVTQTPSHQVTQMGQEVILRCVPISNHLYFYWYRQILGQKVEFLVSFYNNEISEKSEIFDDQFSVERPDGSNFTLKIRSTKLEDSAMYFCASRGQGDWPLHFGNGTRLTVT.

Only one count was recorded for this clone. CDR3 amino acids: CASSSPGGADKNIQYF. Here the CDR3 DNA reads TGTGCCAGCAGTTCGCCAGGGGGCGCGGACAAAAACATTCAGTACTTC. The rearrangement joins TRBV6-5 to TRBJ2-4; 8 bases match TRBD1. The V and J ends lost 4 bases and 3 bases, in that order; junction bases with no gene match: 8. This CDR3 contains 16 residues. Germline V gives CDR1 MNHEY, CDR2 SVGAGI.

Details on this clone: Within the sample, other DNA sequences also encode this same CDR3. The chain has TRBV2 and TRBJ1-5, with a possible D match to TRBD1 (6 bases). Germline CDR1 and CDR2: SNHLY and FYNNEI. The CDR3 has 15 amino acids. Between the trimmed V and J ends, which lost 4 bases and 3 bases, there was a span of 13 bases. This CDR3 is CASSGETGANQPQHF. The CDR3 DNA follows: TGTGCCAGCAGTGGGGAGACAGGAGCCAATCAGCCCCAGCATTTT.

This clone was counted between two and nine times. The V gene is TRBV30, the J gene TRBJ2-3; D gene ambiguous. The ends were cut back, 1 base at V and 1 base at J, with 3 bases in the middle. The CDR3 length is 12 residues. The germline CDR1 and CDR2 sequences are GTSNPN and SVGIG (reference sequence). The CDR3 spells CAWSAGTDTQYF. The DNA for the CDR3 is TGTGCCTGGAGTGCAGGCACAGATACGCAGTATTTT. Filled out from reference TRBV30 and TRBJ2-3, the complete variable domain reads SQTIHQWPATLVQPVGSPLSLECTVEGTSNPNLYWYRQAAGRGLQLLFYSVGIGQISSEVPQNLSASRPQDRQFILSSKKLLLSDSGFYLCAWSAGTDTQYFGPGTRLTVL.

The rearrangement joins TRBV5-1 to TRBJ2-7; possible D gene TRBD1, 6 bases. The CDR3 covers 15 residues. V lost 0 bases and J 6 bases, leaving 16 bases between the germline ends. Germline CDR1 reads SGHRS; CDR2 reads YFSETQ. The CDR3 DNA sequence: TGCGCCAGCAGCTTGGGGTCAGGGGCTGGCGGCGAGCAGTACTTC. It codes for CASSLGSGAGGEQYF.

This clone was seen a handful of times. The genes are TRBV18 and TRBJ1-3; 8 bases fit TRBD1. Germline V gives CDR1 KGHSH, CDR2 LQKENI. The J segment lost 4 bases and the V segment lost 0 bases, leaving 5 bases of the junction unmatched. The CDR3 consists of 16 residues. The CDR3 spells CASSPPSRGRGNTIYF. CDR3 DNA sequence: TGTGCCAGCTCACCACCGTCCAGGGGGCGCGGAAACACCATATATTTT.

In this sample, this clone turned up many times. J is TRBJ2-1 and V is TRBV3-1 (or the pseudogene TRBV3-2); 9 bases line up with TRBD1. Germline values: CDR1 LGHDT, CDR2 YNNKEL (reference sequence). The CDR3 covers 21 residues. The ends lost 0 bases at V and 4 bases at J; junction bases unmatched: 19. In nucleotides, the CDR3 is TGTGCCAGCAGCCAAGATTGGGCCTGGATTAACCCGGGACAGGGTTACAATGAGCAGTTCTTC. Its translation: CASSQDWAWINPGQGYNEQFF.

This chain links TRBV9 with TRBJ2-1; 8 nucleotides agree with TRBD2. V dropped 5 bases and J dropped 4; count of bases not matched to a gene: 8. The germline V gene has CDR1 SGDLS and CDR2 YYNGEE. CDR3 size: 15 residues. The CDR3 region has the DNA TGTGCCAGCAGGCCAGCGGGGGATATTTACAATGAGCAGTTCTTC. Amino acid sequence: CASRPAGDIYNEQFF.

The CDR3: CASSLDTWVLTLSDYTF. The CDR3 bases are TGTGCCAGCAGCTTAGATACTTGGGTACTCACTCTTTCGGACTACACCTTC. The rearrangement joins TRBV7-9 to TRBJ1-2; D gene ambiguous. This CDR3 is 17 amino acids long. From germline, CDR1 is SEHNR and CDR2 FQNEAQ (reference sequence). V lost 1 base and J lost 10, with 25 bases in between.

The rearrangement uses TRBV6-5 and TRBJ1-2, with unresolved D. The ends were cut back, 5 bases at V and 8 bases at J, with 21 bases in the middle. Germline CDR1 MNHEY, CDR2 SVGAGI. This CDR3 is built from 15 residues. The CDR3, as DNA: TGTGCCAGCAGTACCCGGACGGATGGATCCTGGGGCTACACCTTC. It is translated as CASSTRTDGSWGYTF.

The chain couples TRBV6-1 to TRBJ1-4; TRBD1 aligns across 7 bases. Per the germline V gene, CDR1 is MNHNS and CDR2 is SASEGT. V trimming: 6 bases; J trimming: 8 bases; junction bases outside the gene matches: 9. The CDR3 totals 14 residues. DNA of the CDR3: TGTGCCAGCAGAACACAGGGGTCGGGGGAAAAACTGTTTTTT. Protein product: CASRTQGSGEKLFF.

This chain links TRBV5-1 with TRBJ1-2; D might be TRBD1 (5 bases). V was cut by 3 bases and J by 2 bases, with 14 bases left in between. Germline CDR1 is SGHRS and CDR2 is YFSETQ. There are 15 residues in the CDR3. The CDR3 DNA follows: TGCGCCAGCAGCTCCCTGGGGGGTCTCAACTATGGCTACACCTTC. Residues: CASSSLGGLNYGYTF.

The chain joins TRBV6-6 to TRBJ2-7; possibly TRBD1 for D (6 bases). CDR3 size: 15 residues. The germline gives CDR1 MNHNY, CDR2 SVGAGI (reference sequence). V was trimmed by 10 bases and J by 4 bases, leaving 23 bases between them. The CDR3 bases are TGTGCCACCACCGGTGAACGGGGACACCTTTACGAGCAGTACTTC. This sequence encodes CATTGERGHLYEQYF.

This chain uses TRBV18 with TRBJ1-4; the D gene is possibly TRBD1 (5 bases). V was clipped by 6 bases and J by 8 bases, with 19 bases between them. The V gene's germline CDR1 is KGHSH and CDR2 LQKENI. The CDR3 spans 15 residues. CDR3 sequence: CASSPLAGAGEKLFF. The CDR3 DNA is TGTGCCAGCTCCCCCCTTGCTGGGGCCGGGGAAAAACTGTTTTTT.

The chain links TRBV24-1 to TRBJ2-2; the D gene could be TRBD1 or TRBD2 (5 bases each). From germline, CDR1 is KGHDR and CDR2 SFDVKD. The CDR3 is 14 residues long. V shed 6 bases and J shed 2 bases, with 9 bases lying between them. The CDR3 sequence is CATSMGVNTGELFF. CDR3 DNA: TGTGCCACCAGTATGGGGGTTAACACCGGGGAGCTGTTTTTT.

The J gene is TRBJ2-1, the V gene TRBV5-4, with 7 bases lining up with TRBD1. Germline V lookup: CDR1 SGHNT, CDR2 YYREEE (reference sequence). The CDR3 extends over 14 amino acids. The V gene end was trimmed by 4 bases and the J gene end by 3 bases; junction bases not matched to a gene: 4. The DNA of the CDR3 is TGTGCCAGCAGCCTTTGGGACAGCTACAATGAGCAGTTCTTC. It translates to CASSLWDSYNEQFF.

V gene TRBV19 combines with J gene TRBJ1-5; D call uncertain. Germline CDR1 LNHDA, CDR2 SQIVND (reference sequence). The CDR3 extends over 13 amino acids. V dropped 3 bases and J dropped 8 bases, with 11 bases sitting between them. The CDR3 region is CASSISGFEPQHF. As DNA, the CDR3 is TGTGCCAGTAGTATTTCTGGGTTCGAGCCCCAGCATTTT.

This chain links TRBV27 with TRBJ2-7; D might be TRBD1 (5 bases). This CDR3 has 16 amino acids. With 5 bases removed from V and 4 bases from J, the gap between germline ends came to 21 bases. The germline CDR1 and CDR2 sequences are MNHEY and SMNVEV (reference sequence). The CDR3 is CASSPGQGVPEYEQYF. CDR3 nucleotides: TGTGCCAGCAGTCCCGGTCAGGGTGTACCCGAATACGAGCAGTACTTC.

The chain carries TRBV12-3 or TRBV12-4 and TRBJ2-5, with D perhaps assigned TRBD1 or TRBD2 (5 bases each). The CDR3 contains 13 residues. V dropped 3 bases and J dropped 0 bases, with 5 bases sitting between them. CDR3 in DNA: TGTGCCAGCAGTTTGGGGGACCAAGAGACCCAGTACTTC. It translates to CASSLGDQETQYF.

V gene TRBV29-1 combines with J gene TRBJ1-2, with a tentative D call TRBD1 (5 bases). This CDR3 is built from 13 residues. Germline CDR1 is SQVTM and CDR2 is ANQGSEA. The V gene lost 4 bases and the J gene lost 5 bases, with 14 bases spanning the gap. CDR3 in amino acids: CSVGGGTEYGYTF. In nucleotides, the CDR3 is TGCAGCGTTGGGGGAGGGACGGAATATGGCTACACCTTC.

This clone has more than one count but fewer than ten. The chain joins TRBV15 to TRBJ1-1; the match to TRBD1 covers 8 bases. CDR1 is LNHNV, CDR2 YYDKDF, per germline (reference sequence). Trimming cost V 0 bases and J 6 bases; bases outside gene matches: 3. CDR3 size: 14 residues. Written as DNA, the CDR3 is TGTGCCACCAGCAGAGACCTACAGGGGGCTGAAGCTTTCTTT. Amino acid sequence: CATSRDLQGAEAFF.

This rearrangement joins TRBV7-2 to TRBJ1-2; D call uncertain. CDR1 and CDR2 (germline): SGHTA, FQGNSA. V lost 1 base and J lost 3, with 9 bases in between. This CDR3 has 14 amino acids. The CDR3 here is CASSLEPGYYGYTF. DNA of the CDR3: TGTGCCAGCAGCTTAGAGCCGGGGTACTATGGCTACACCTTC.

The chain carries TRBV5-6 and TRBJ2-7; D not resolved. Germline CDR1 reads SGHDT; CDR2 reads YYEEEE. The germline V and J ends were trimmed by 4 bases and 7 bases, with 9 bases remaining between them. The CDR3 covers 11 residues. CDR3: CASSQIREQYF. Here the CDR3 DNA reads TGTGCCAGCAGCCAAATTCGGGAGCAGTACTTC.

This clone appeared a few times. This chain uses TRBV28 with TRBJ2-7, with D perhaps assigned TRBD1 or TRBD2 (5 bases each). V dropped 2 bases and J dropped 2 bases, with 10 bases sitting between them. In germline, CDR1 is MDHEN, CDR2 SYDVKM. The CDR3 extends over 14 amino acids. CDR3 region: CASSLSEGTYEQYF. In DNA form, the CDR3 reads TGTGCCAGCAGTTTAAGTGAGGGGACCTACGAGCAGTACTTC.

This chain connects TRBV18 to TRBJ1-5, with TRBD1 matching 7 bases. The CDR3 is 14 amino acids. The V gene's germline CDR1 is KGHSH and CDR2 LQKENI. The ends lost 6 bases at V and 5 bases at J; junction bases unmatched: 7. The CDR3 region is CASSRQGGDQPQHF. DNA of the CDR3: TGTGCCAGCTCTCGACAGGGCGGGGATCAGCCCCAGCATTTT.

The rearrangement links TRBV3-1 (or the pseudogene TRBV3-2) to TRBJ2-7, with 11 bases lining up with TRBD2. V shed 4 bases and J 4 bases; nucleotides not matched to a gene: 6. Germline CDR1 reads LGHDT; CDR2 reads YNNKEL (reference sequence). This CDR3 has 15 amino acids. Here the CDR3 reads CASSPTSGSWYEQYF. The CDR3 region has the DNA TGTGCCAGCAGCCCAACTAGCGGGAGTTGGTACGAGCAGTACTTC.

The CDR3: CASTPNSGQGSRGNQPQHF. CDR3 in DNA: TGTGCCAGCACGCCTAACTCGGGACAGGGGTCTCGTGGCAATCAGCCCCAGCATTTT. V gene TRBV2 combines with J gene TRBJ1-5; TRBD1 agrees at 10 bases. CDR1 and CDR2 (germline): SNHLY, FYNNEI. CDR3 size: 19 residues. The J segment lost 2 bases and the V segment lost 7 bases, leaving 17 bases of the junction unmatched.

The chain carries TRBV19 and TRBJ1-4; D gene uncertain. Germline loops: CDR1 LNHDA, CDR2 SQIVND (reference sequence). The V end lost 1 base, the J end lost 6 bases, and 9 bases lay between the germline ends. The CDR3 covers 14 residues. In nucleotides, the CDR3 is TGTGCCAGTAGTATAGCCTCCGGTGATGAAAAACTGTTTTTT. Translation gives CASSIASGDEKLFF.

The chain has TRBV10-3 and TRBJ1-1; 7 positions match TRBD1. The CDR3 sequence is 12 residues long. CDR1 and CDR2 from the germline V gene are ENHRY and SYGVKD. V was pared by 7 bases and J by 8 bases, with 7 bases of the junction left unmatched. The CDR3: CAITTPGQEAFF. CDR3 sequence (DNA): TGTGCCATCACCACTCCGGGACAGGAAGCTTTCTTT.